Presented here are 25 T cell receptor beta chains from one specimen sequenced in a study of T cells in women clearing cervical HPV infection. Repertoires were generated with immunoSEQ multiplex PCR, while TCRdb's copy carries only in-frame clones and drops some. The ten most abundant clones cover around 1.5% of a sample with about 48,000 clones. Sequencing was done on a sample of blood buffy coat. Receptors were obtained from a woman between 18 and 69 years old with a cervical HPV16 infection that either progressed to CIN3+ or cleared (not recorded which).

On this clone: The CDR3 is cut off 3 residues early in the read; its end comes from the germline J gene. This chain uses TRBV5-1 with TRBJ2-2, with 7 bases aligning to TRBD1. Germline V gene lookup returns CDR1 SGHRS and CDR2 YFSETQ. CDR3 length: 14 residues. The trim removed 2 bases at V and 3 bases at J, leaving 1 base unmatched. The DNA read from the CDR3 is TGCGCCAGCAGCTTTAGGGGGCACACCGGGGAG. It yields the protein CASSFRGHTGE. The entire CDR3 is CASSFRGHTGELFF.

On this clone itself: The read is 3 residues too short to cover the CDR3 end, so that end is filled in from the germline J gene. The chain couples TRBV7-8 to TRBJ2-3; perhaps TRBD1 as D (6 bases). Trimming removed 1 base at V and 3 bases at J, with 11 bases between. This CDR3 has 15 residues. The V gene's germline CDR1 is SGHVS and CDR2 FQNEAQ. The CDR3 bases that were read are TGTGCCAGCAGCTTAGGGGGGCCAAGGACAGATACG. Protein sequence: CASSLGGPRTDT. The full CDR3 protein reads CASSLGGPRTDTQYF.

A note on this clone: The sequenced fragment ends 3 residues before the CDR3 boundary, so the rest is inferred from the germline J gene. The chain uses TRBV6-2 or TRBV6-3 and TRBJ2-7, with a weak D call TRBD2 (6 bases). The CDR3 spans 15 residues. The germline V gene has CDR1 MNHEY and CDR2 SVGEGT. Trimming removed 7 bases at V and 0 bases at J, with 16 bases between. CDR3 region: CASTAGRTYSYEQYF. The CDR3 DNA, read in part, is TGTGCCAGCACGGCGGGGCGGACGTACTCCTACGAG.

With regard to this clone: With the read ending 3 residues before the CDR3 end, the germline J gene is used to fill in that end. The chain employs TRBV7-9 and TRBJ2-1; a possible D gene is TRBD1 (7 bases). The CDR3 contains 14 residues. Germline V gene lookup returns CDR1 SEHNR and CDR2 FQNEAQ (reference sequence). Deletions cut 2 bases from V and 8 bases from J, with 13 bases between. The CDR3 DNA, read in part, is TGTGCCAGCAGCTTACCGACAGGGAGGCATGAG. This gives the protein CASSLPTGRHE. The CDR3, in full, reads CASSLPTGRHEQFF.

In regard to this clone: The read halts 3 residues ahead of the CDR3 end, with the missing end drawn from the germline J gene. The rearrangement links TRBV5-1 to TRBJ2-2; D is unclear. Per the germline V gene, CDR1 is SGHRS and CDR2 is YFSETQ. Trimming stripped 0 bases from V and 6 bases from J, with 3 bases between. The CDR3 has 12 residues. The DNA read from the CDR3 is TGCGCCAGCAGCTTGGTCGCCGGGGAG. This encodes CASSLVAGE. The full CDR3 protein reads CASSLVAGELFF. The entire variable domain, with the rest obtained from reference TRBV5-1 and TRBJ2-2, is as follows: KAGVTQTPRYLIKTRGQQVTLSCSPISGHRSVSWYQQTPGQGLQFLFEYFSETQRNKGNFPGRFSGRQFSNSRSEMNVSTLELGDSALYLCASSLVAGELFFGEGSRLTVL.

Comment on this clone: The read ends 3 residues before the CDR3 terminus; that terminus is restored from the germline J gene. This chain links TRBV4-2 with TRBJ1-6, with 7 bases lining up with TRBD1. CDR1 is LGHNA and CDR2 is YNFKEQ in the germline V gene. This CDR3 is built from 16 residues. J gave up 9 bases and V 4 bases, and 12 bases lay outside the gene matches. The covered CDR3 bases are TGTGCCAGCAGCCCCCGGGGTGACAGGGACGGTTCACCC. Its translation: CASSPRGDRDGSP. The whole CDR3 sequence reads CASSPRGDRDGSPLHF.

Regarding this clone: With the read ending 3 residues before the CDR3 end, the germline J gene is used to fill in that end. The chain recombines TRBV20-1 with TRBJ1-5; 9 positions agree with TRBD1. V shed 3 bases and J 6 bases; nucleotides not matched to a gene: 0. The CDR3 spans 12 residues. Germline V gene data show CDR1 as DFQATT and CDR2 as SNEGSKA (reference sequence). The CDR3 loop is CSARDRGQPQHF. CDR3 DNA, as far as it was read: TGCAGTGCTAGGGACAGGGGTCAGCCC.

The CDR3 loop is CASSPVAGGTSYGTQYF. CDR3 DNA, as far as it was read: TGTGCCAGCTCACCAGTAGCGGGAGGAACAAGTTATGGTACG. The rearrangement joins TRBV18 to TRBJ2-3; 10 nucleotides align to TRBD2. The read falls 3 residues short of the CDR3 end, and the missing part is taken from the germline J gene. Germline V lookup: CDR1 KGHSH, CDR2 LQKENI. The CDR3 is made up of 17 amino acids. After removal of 2 bases from V and 8 bases from J, the junction contained 13 bases not matched to a gene.

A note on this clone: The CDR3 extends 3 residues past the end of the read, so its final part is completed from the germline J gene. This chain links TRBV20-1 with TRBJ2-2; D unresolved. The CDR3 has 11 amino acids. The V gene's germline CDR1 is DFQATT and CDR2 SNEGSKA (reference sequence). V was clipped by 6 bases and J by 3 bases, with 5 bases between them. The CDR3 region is CSAFYTGELFF. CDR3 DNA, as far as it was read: TGCAGTGCCTTTTACACCGGGGAG.

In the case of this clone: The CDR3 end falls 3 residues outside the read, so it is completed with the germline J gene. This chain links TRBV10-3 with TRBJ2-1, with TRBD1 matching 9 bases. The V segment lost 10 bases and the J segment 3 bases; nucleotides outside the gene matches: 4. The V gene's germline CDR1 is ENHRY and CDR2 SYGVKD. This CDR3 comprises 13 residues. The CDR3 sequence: CANRDRVYNEQFF. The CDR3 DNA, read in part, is TGTGCCAACCGGGACAGGGTCTACAATGAG.

This CDR3 is CSVAMGAGYEQYF. Partial CDR3 DNA: TGCAGCGTTGCCATGGGGGCAGGCTACGAG. The chain combines TRBV29-1 with TRBJ2-7, with a possible D match to TRBD1 (6 bases). The CDR3 end lies 3 residues beyond the end of the read and is filled in from the germline J gene. The germline gives CDR1 SQVTM, CDR2 ANQGSEA. The CDR3 totals 13 residues. Trimming removed 4 bases at V and 3 bases at J, with 13 bases between.

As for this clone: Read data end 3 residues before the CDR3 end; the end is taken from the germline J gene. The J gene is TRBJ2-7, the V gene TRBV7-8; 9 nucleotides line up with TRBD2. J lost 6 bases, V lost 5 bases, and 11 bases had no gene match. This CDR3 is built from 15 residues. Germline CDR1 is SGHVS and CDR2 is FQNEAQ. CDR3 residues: CASSLRSGSGLEQYF. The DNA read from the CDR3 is TGTGCCAGCAGCCTTCGTAGCGGGAGTGGCCTCGAG.

CDR3 protein: CSVELAGGPDYEQYF. The covered CDR3 bases are TGCAGCGTTGAACTAGCGGGAGGACCGGACTACGAG. J is TRBJ2-7 and V is TRBV29-1, with 11 bases identical to TRBD2. The DNA ends 3 residues before the CDR3 does, and the rest of the CDR3 is filled in from the germline J gene. Looked up from germline, CDR1 is SQVTM and CDR2 is ANQGSEA. V dropped 2 bases and J dropped 3; count of bases not matched to a gene: 6. There are 15 residues in the CDR3.

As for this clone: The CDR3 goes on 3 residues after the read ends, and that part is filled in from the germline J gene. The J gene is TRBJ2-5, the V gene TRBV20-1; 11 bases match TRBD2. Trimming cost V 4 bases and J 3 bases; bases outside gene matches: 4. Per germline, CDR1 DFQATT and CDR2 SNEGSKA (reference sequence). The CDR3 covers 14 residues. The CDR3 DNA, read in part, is TGCAGTGCTACGACTAGCGGGGAGGAAGAGACC. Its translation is CSATTSGEEET. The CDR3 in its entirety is CSATTSGEEETQYF.

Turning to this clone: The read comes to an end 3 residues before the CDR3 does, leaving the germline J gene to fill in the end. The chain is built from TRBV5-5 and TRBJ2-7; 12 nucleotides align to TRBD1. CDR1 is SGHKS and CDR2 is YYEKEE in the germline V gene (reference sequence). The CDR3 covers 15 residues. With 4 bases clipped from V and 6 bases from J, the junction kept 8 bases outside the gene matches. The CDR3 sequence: CASSLNPGQGAEQYF. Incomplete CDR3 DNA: TGTGCCAGCAGCCTAAATCCGGGACAGGGGGCCGAG.

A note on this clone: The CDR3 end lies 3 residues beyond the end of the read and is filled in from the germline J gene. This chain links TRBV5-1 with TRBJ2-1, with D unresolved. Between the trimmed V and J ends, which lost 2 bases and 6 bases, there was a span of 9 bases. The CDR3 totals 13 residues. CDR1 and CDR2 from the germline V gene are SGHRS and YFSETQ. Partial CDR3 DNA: TGCGCCAGCAGCTTAGCAGCGCTCAATGAG. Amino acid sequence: CASSLAALNE. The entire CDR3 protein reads CASSLAALNEQFF. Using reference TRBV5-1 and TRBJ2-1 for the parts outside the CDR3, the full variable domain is KAGVTQTPRYLIKTRGQQVTLSCSPISGHRSVSWYQQTPGQGLQFLFEYFSETQRNKGNFPGRFSGRQFSNSRSEMNVSTLELGDSALYLCASSLAALNEQFFGPGTRLTVL.

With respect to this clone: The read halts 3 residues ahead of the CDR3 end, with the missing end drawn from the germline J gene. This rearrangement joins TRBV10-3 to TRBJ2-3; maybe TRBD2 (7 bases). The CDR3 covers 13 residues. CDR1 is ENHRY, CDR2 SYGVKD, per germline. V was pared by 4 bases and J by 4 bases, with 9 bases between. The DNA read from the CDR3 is TGTGCCATCAGTGGAGGGGGGGCAGATACG. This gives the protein CAISGGGADT. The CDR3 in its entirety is CAISGGGADTQYF.

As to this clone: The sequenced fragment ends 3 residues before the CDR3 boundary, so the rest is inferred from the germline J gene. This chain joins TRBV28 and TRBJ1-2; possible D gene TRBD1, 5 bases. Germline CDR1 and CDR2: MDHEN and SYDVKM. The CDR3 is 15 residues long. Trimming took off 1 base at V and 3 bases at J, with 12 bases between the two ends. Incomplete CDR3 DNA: TGTGCCAGCAGTTTATTATCCAGGGAGTACTATGGC. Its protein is CASSLLSREYYG. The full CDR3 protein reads CASSLLSREYYGYTF.

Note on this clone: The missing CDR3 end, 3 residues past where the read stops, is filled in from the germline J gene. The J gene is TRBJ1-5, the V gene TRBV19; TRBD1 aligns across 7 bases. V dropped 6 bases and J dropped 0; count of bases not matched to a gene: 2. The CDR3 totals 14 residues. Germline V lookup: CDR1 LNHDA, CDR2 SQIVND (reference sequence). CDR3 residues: CASSRGDSNQPQHF. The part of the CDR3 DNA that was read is TGTGCCAGTAGCAGGGGGGATAGCAATCAGCCC.

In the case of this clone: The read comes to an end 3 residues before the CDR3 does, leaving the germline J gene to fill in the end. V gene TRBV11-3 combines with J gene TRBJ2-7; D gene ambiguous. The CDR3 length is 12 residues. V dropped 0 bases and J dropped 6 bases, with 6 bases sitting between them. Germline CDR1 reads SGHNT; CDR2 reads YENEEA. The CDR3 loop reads CASSLDRGEQYF. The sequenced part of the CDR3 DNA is TGTGCCAGCAGCTTAGATCGAGGCGAG.

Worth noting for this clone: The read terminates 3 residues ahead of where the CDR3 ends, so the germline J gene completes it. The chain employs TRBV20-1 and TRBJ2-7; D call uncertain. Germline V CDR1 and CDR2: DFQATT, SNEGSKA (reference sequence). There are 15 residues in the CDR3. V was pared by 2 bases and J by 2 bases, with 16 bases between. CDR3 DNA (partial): TGCAGTGCTAGACATCCGACTCCTCCGGCCTACGAG. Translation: CSARHPTPPAYE. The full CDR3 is CSARHPTPPAYEQYF.

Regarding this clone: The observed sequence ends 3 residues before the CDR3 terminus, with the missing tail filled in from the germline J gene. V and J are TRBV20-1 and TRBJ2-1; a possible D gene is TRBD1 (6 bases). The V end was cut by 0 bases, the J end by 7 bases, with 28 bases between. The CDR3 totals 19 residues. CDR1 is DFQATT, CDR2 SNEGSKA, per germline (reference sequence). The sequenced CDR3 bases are TGCAGTGCTAGAGATTCGGAAGGCCCCCGAGGGGGAACGGGTAATGAG. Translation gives CSARDSEGPRGGTGNE. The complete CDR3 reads CSARDSEGPRGGTGNEQFF.

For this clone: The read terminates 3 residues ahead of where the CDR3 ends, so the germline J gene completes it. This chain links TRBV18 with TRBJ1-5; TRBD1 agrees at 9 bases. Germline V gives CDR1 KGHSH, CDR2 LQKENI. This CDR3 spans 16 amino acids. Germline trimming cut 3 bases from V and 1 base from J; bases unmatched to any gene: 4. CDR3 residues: CASSPDRGLSNQPQHF. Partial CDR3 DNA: TGTGCCAGCTCACCGGACAGGGGTTTAAGCAATCAGCCC.

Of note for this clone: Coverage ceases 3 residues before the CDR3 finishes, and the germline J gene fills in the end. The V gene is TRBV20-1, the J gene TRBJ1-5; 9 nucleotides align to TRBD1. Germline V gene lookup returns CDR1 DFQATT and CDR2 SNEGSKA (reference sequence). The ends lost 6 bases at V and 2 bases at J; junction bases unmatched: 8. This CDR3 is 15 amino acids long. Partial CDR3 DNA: TGCAGTGCGTTTACAGGGGGCCGAGGCAATCAGCCC. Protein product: CSAFTGGRGNQP. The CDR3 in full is CSAFTGGRGNQPQHF.

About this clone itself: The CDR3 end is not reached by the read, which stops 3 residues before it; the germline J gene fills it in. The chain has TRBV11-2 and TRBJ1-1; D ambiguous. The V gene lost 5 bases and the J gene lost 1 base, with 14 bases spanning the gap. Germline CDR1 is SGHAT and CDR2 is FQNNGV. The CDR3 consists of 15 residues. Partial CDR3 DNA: TGTGCCAGCAGCCGTGGTTTGGGCGCGAACACTGAA. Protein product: CASSRGLGANTE. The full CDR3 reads CASSRGLGANTEAFF.